The 8 T cell receptor beta chains below were found in one sample sequenced in a study of a mutant IDH1 vaccine in newly diagnosed glioma. Measured with immunoSEQ multiplex PCR; TCRdb has only the in-frame clones, and not every one. The table has over 50,000 clones, roughly four fifths seen once; the top ten hold 3% to 4%. Time point of the sample: week 5, during vaccination. Every single dose of the vaccine, 300 ug of mutant IDH1 20-mer peptide, came with topical imiquimod. The antigens these receptors bind are not known. The specimen was PBMCs, collected from a glioma patient whose treatment included an IDH1 peptide vaccine. These receptors all stem from a man aged 25 to 45 with glioma.

This chain links TRBV19 with TRBJ1-2, with D maybe TRBD1 (6 bases). This CDR3 contains 15 residues. Germline V gives CDR1 LNHDA, CDR2 SQIVND (reference sequence). Trimming removed 7 bases from V and 1 base from J, with 16 bases in between. CDR3 loop: CASIPGQNGNYGYTF. The CDR3 DNA follows: TGTGCCAGTATCCCAGGACAGAACGGTAACTATGGCTACACCTTC.

This clone has only a few counts. The V gene is TRBV19, the J gene TRBJ1-6; D is ambiguous. The CDR3 totals 15 residues. Germline V gives CDR1 LNHDA, CDR2 SQIVND (reference sequence). Trimming took 1 base from V and 2 from J, leaving 6 bases between them. CDR3 coding DNA: TGTGCCAGTAGTATAGGGGCGGCCTATAATTCACCCCTCCACTTT. It is translated as CASSIGAAYNSPLHF.

The chain combines TRBV5-1 with TRBJ1-2; D remains unclear. Trimming shortened V by 6 bases and J by 0 bases, and 21 bases separated the two germline ends. Germline V gene data show CDR1 as SGHRS and CDR2 as YFSETQ. The CDR3 contains 17 residues. CDR3 sequence: CASTEGPRAGTNYGYTF. The CDR3 DNA reads as TGCGCCAGCACTGAAGGGCCTCGAGCGGGTACTAACTATGGCTACACCTTC.

The chain couples TRBV7-8 to TRBJ1-2, with D unresolved. The CDR3 contains 15 residues. Trimming removed 5 bases from V and 7 bases from J, with 20 bases in between. Germline values: CDR1 SGHVS, CDR2 FQNEAQ. The CDR3, as DNA: TGTGCCAGCAGCCGTTTGATCATAGGGTCGGGTGGCTACACCTTC. Protein sequence: CASSRLIIGSGGYTF.

This rearrangement joins TRBV5-5 to TRBJ1-5; D is unclear. CDR1 and CDR2 from the germline V gene are SGHKS and YYEKEE (reference sequence). V was trimmed by 4 bases and J by 2 bases, leaving 19 bases between them. The CDR3 covers 17 residues. The CDR3 nucleotides are TGTGCCAGCAGCGGTGGGTTATCGAGTCAAGGCAATCAGCCCCAGCATTTT. Protein: CASSGGLSSQGNQPQHF.

This chain joins TRBV6-5 and TRBJ2-2; D is uncertain. The CDR3 has 15 amino acids. Germline V lookup: CDR1 MNHEY, CDR2 SVGAGI. Trimming shortened V by 0 bases and J by 4 bases, and 9 bases separated the two germline ends. The CDR3 nucleotides read TGTGCCAGCAGTTACTCGAGTCGGAGCACCGGGGAGCTGTTTTTT. This codes for CASSYSSRSTGELFF.

This rearrangement joins TRBV6-1 to TRBJ2-2, with D perhaps TRBD1 (5 bases). CDR1 MNHNS and CDR2 SASEGT come from the germline V gene. The ends were cut back, 0 bases at V and 3 bases at J, with 5 bases in the middle. The CDR3 covers 14 residues. CDR3 nucleotide sequence: TGTGCCAGCAGTGAAGCAGGGGACACCGGGGAGCTGTTTTTT. Translating it yields CASSEAGDTGELFF.

The chain uses TRBV4-1 and TRBJ2-1; TRBD2 agrees at 15 bases. Germline V gives CDR1 MGHRA, CDR2 YSYEKL. The CDR3 length is 16 residues. V dropped 6 bases and J dropped 3; count of bases not matched to a gene: 3. CDR3 sequence: CASRGTSGGFYNEQFF. In nucleotides, the CDR3 is TGCGCCAGCAGAGGGACTAGCGGGGGGTTCTACAATGAGCAGTTCTTC.